The clone carrying this TCR beta chain was observed many times. Regions amplified from RNA transcripts were the TCR beta CDR3 regions. The HTBI primer set was used in a first-round RT-PCR of the TCR CDR3. MiXCR, applied by TCRdb to the multiplex PCR reads, yields one record per CDR3 protein. This repertoire shows about 400,000 distinct CDR3 sequences, roughly 13% found once; its top ten account for 5.3%. This CDR3 spans 15 amino acids. Trimming took off 1 base at V and 2 bases at J, with 12 bases between the two ends. Looked up from germline, CDR1 is SGHAT and CDR2 is FQNNGV. This sample stems from a study of T cells in Graves' hyperthyroidism and ophthalmopathy.

The genes are TRBV11-2 and TRBJ2-7; the D gene is possibly TRBD2 (5 bases). Sequenced sample: blood. The receptor comes from a woman aged 18-29 years with Graves' hyperthyroidism. The DNA of the CDR3 is TGTGCCAGCAGCTTAGGGCTAGGAGGTACCTACGAGCAGTACTTC. Translation gives CASSLGLGGTYEQYF.